The rows below give T cell receptor beta chains drawn from one sample of a study of human T cells and chemical hapten exposure. A single record per CDR3 protein comes from TCRdb applying MiXCR to the RACE reads. The table lists about 360,000 distinct CDR3 sequences, 6% to 8.5% of them singletons. The specimen was whole blood, collected in connection with sensitization to the hapten diphenylcyclopropenone (DPC). These receptors came from a woman between 18 and 30 years old with alopecia areata. Some clones in this sample may be carry-over from other donors' samples. The CDR3 runs from the conserved cysteine through the conserved F or W. The D gene is left open where the match is weak. Clone size is not always given. Where it is, it says once, few, many or a class for expanded clones.

j_gene: TRBJ1-4
v_gene: TRBV2
d_gene: TRBD1
len: 14
abundance: -
CDR3aa: CASSWDRGNEKLFF
CDR3nt: TGTGCCAGCAGTTGGGACAGGGGGAATGAAAAACTGTTTTTT

j_gene: TRBJ2-1
v_gene: TRBV12-3/TRBV12-4
d_gene: -
len: 14
abundance: many
CDR3aa: CASSTDRYDNEQFF
CDR3nt: TGTGCCAGCAGTACCGACAGGTATGACAATGAGCAGTTCTTC

j_gene: TRBJ1-5
v_gene: TRBV2
d_gene: -
len: 15
abundance: -
CDR3aa: CASSEFSPFGEPQHF
CDR3nt: TGTGCCAGCAGTGAATTCTCACCTTTTGGGGAGCCCCAGCATTTT

j_gene: TRBJ2-7
v_gene: TRBV5-1
d_gene: -
len: 12
abundance: -
CDR3aa: CASSLEGNEQYF
CDR3nt: TGCGCCAGCAGCTTGGAGGGTAACGAGCAGTACTTC

j_gene: TRBJ2-7
v_gene: TRBV27
d_gene: TRBD2
len: 16
abundance: many
CDR3aa: CASSSTHGTSFYEQYF
CDR3nt: TGTGCCAGCAGTTCTACCCACGGGACTAGTTTTTACGAGCAGTACTTC

j_gene: TRBJ1-4
v_gene: TRBV7-2
d_gene: -
len: 14
abundance: many
CDR3aa: CASSLAGNNEKLFF
CDR3nt: TGTGCCAGCAGCTTAGCAGGGAATAATGAAAAACTGTTTTTT

j_gene: TRBJ2-5
v_gene: TRBV3-1
d_gene: -
len: 15
abundance: many
CDR3aa: CASSQLAGAKETQYF
CDR3nt: TGTGCCAGCAGCCAACTCGCGGGGGCCAAAGAGACCCAGTACTTC

j_gene: TRBJ1-1
v_gene: TRBV20-1
d_gene: TRBD1
len: 16
abundance: many
CDR3aa: CSARNADRGGDTEAFF
CDR3nt: TGCAGTGCTAGAAACGCCGACAGGGGGGGAGACACTGAAGCTTTCTTT

j_gene: TRBJ1-5
v_gene: TRBV12-2
d_gene: -
len: 18
abundance: many
CDR3aa: CASRTRTGTLNSNQPQHF
CDR3nt: TGTGCAAGTCGCACGCGGACAGGGACCCTTAATAGCAATCAGCCCCAGCATTTT

j_gene: TRBJ2-3
v_gene: TRBV20-1
d_gene: -
len: 11
abundance: few
CDR3aa: CSGRSTDTQYF
CDR3nt: TGCAGTGGGAGGAGCACAGATACGCAGTATTTT

j_gene: TRBJ1-6
v_gene: TRBV18
d_gene: -
len: 17
abundance: -
CDR3aa: CASSRSRGLGGNSHLHF
CDR3nt: TGTGCCAGCTCACGATCGCGGGGACTCGGGGGGAATTCACACCTCCACTTT

j_gene: TRBJ2-1
v_gene: TRBV10-3
d_gene: TRBD1
len: 14
abundance: many
CDR3aa: CAISGQGASNEQFF
CDR3nt: TGTGCCATCAGTGGACAGGGGGCTAGCAATGAGCAGTTCTTC

j_gene: TRBJ1-6
v_gene: TRBV20-1
d_gene: TRBD1
len: 14
abundance: few
CDR3aa: CSARGGTVNSPLHF
CDR3nt: TGCAGTGCTAGAGGCGGGACAGTGAATTCACCCCTCCACTTT

j_gene: TRBJ1-5
v_gene: TRBV5-1
d_gene: -
len: 16
abundance: -
CDR3aa: CASSPGTPYSNQPQHF
CDR3nt: TGCGCCAGCAGCCCAGGGACACCTTATAGCAATCAGCCCCAGCATTTT

j_gene: TRBJ2-7
v_gene: TRBV3-1
d_gene: TRBD1
len: 14
abundance: -
CDR3aa: CASSQEGQGHEQYF
CDR3nt: TGTGCCAGCAGCCAAGAGGGACAGGGCCACGAGCAGTACTTC

j_gene: TRBJ1-1
v_gene: TRBV29-1
d_gene: -
len: 13
abundance: many
CDR3aa: CRVNREMNTEAFF
CDR3nt: TGCAGAGTAAACAGGGAGATGAACACTGAAGCTTTCTTT

j_gene: TRBJ2-7
v_gene: TRBV27
d_gene: -
len: 14
abundance: few
CDR3aa: CASSLGQVGHEQYF
CDR3nt: TGTGCCAGCAGTTTGGGCCAGGTCGGTCACGAGCAGTACTTC

j_gene: TRBJ2-7
v_gene: TRBV4-3
d_gene: -
len: 14
abundance: -
CDR3aa: CASSQSGERHEQYF
CDR3nt: TGCGCCAGCAGCCAATCAGGAGAAAGGCACGAGCAGTACTTC

j_gene: TRBJ1-6
v_gene: TRBV20-1
d_gene: -
len: 13
abundance: many
CDR3aa: CSARDNRDSPLHF
CDR3nt: TGCAGTGCTAGGGACAACAGGGATTCACCCCTCCACTTT

j_gene: TRBJ2-2
v_gene: TRBV20-1
d_gene: -
len: 13
abundance: -
CDR3aa: CSAFRQNTGELFF
CDR3nt: TGCAGTGCTTTCCGACAGAACACCGGGGAGCTGTTTTTT

j_gene: TRBJ1-2
v_gene: TRBV6-5
d_gene: -
len: 14
abundance: many
CDR3aa: CASSYSRTYYGYTF
CDR3nt: TGTGCCAGCAGTTACTCCAGGACTTACTATGGCTACACCTTC

j_gene: TRBJ2-7
v_gene: TRBV7-9
d_gene: -
len: 11
abundance: -
CDR3aa: CASSLGEEQYF
CDR3nt: TGTGCCAGCAGCTTAGGCGAGGAGCAGTACTTC

j_gene: TRBJ2-3
v_gene: TRBV12-3/TRBV12-4
d_gene: -
len: 14
abundance: many
CDR3aa: CASREGPVPDTQYF
CDR3nt: TGTGCCAGCAGGGAGGGCCCCGTCCCAGATACGCAGTATTTT

j_gene: TRBJ1-5
v_gene: TRBV18
d_gene: -
len: 12
abundance: many
CDR3aa: CASSPTDQPQHF
CDR3nt: TGTGCCAGCTCTCCGACGGATCAGCCCCAGCATTTT

j_gene: TRBJ2-1
v_gene: TRBV12-3/TRBV12-4
d_gene: -
len: 16
abundance: many
CDR3aa: CASSLSLESSYNEQFF
CDR3nt: TGTGCCAGCAGTCTCTCACTAGAGAGCTCCTACAATGAGCAGTTCTTC

j_gene: TRBJ2-5
v_gene: TRBV7-3
d_gene: -
len: 16
abundance: many
CDR3aa: CASSLKGSGAVETQYF
CDR3nt: TGTGCCAGCAGCTTAAAAGGGAGTGGGGCGGTAGAGACCCAGTACTTC

j_gene: TRBJ2-3
v_gene: TRBV9
d_gene: -
len: 15
abundance: -
CDR3aa: CASSVGGAAADTQYF
CDR3nt: TGTGCCAGCAGCGTAGGAGGGGCCGCGGCAGATACGCAGTATTTT

j_gene: TRBJ1-1
v_gene: TRBV11-2
d_gene: TRBD1
len: 17
abundance: many
CDR3aa: CASSLSPLGDRNTEAFF
CDR3nt: TGTGCCAGCAGCTTATCTCCGCTTGGGGACAGGAACACTGAAGCTTTCTTT

j_gene: TRBJ2-5
v_gene: TRBV27
d_gene: -
len: 16
abundance: few
CDR3aa: CASSPGRTMVQETQYF
CDR3nt: TGTGCCAGCAGTCCTGGACGGACGATGGTTCAAGAGACCCAGTACTTC

j_gene: TRBJ1-2
v_gene: TRBV10-3
d_gene: -
len: 16
abundance: -
CDR3aa: CAISDPQDLANYGYTF
CDR3nt: TGTGCCATCAGTGACCCGCAGGATTTAGCTAACTATGGCTACACCTTC

j_gene: TRBJ2-7
v_gene: TRBV7-9
d_gene: TRBD1
len: 15
abundance: -
CDR3aa: CASSLGRTGTYEQYF
CDR3nt: TGTGCCAGCAGCTTAGGGCGGACAGGAACCTACGAGCAGTACTTC

j_gene: TRBJ2-2
v_gene: TRBV11-2
d_gene: -
len: 18
abundance: -
CDR3aa: CASSSHGFRGLSTGELFF
CDR3nt: TGTGCCAGCAGCTCCCACGGATTTCGGGGGCTTAGCACCGGGGAGCTGTTTTTT

j_gene: TRBJ1-1
v_gene: TRBV6-5
d_gene: TRBD1
len: 15
abundance: -
CDR3aa: CASSLGQGLNTEAFF
CDR3nt: TGTGCCAGCAGTTTGGGACAGGGTTTGAACACTGAAGCTTTCTTT

j_gene: TRBJ2-1
v_gene: TRBV4-3
d_gene: TRBD1
len: 14
abundance: -
CDR3aa: CASSQEAGGDEQFF
CDR3nt: TGCGCCAGCAGCCAAGAGGCAGGGGGCGATGAGCAGTTCTTC

j_gene: TRBJ2-3
v_gene: TRBV3-1
d_gene: TRBD2
len: 20
abundance: few
CDR3aa: CASSHAGTSGEVPYTDTQYF
CDR3nt: TGTGCCAGCAGCCACGCCGGGACTAGCGGGGAGGTCCCGTACACAGATACGCAGTATTTT

j_gene: TRBJ1-4
v_gene: TRBV7-2
d_gene: -
len: 14
abundance: few
CDR3aa: CASSLEVTNEKLFF
CDR3nt: TGTGCCAGCAGCTTAGAGGTTACTAATGAAAAACTGTTTTTT

j_gene: TRBJ1-1
v_gene: TRBV10-3
d_gene: -
len: 13
abundance: -
CDR3aa: CAISPLRDTEAFF
CDR3nt: TGTGCCATCAGTCCTCTTCGGGACACTGAAGCTTTCTTT

j_gene: TRBJ1-6
v_gene: TRBV3-1
d_gene: -
len: 13
abundance: few
CDR3aa: CASRDSFNSPLHF
CDR3nt: TGTGCCAGCAGGGACAGCTTTAATTCACCCCTCCACTTT

j_gene: TRBJ2-5
v_gene: TRBV29-1
d_gene: -
len: 14
abundance: few
CDR3aa: CSVEVVQGAKTQYF
CDR3nt: TGCAGCGTTGAAGTAGTACAGGGTGCGAAGACCCAGTACTTC

j_gene: TRBJ2-1
v_gene: TRBV9
d_gene: TRBD1
len: 16
abundance: -
CDR3aa: CASSVPGQGSYNEQFF
CDR3nt: TGTGCCAGCAGCGTCCCAGGACAGGGGTCCTACAATGAGCAGTTCTTC

j_gene: TRBJ2-3
v_gene: TRBV6-2/TRBV6-3
d_gene: TRBD2
len: 18
abundance: many
CDR3aa: CASSYEPTSGGSRDTQYF
CDR3nt: TGTGCCAGCAGTTACGAGCCCACTAGCGGGGGAAGTCGAGATACGCAGTATTTT

j_gene: TRBJ1-6
v_gene: TRBV6-2/TRBV6-3
d_gene: TRBD1
len: 15
abundance: few
CDR3aa: CASSRPGQGGSPLHF
CDR3nt: TGTGCCAGCAGCCGACCGGGACAGGGGGGATCACCCCTCCACTTT

j_gene: TRBJ1-3
v_gene: TRBV6-5
d_gene: -
len: 19
abundance: few
CDR3aa: CASSYLDSPGTSSGNTIYF
CDR3nt: TGTGCCAGCAGTTACCTAGACAGTCCCGGTACCAGCTCTGGAAACACCATATATTTT

j_gene: TRBJ2-1
v_gene: TRBV13
d_gene: -
len: 14
abundance: -
CDR3aa: CASSQGKAYNEQFF
CDR3nt: TGTGCCAGCAGCCAGGGGAAAGCCTACAATGAGCAGTTCTTC

j_gene: TRBJ2-3
v_gene: TRBV7-6
d_gene: TRBD2
len: 14
abundance: few
CDR3aa: CASTASGPTDTQYF
CDR3nt: TGTGCCAGCACGGCTAGCGGGCCCACAGATACGCAGTATTTT

j_gene: TRBJ1-2
v_gene: TRBV6-5
d_gene: TRBD1
len: 14
abundance: few
CDR3aa: CASSYLQGVYGYTF
CDR3nt: TGTGCCAGCAGTTACTTACAGGGGGTCTATGGCTACACCTTC

j_gene: TRBJ2-3
v_gene: TRBV6-5
d_gene: -
len: 14
abundance: -
CDR3aa: CASMEASGTDTQYF
CDR3nt: TGTGCCAGCATGGAGGCTAGCGGCACAGATACGCAGTATTTT